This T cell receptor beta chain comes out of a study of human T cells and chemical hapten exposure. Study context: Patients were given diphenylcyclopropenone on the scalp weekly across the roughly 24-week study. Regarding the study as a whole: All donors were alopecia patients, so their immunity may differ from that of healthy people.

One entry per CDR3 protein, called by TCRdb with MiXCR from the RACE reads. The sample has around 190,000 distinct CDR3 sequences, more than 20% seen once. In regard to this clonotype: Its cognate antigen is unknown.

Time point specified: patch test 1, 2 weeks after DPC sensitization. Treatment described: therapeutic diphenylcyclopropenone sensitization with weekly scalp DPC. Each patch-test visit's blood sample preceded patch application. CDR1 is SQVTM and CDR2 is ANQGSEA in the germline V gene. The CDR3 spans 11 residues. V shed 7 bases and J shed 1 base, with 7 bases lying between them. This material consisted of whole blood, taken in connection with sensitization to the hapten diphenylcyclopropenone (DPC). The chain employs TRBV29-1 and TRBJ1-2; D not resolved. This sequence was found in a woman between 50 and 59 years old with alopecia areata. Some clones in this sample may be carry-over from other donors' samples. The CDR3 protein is CSGAFNYGYTF. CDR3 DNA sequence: TGCAGCGGAGCTTTTAACTATGGCTACACCTTC.